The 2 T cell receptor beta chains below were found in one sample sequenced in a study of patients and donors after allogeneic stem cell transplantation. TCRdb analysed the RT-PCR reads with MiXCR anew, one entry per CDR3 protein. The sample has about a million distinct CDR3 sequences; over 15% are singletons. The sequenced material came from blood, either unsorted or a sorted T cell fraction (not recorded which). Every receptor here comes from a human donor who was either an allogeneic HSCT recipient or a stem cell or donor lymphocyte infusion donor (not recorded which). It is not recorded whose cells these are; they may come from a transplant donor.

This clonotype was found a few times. The CDR3 DNA follows: TGTGCCAGCAGCCGATTTTGGGACTCCCTATCCGGGGAGCTGTTTTTT. It is translated as CASSRFWDSLSGELFF. The chain joins TRBV5-5 to TRBJ2-2; D is perhaps TRBD2 (6 bases). Germline lookup yields CDR1 SGHKS and CDR2 YYEKEE (reference sequence). Trimming took off 4 bases at V and 6 bases at J, with 19 bases between the two ends. The CDR3 has 16 residues.

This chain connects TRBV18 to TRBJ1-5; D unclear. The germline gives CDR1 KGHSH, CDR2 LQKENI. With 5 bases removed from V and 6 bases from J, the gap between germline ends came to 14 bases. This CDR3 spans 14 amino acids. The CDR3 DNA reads TGTGCCAGCTCAGGGGTGGAAGGTTCTCAGCCCCAGCATTTT. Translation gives CASSGVEGSQPQHF.